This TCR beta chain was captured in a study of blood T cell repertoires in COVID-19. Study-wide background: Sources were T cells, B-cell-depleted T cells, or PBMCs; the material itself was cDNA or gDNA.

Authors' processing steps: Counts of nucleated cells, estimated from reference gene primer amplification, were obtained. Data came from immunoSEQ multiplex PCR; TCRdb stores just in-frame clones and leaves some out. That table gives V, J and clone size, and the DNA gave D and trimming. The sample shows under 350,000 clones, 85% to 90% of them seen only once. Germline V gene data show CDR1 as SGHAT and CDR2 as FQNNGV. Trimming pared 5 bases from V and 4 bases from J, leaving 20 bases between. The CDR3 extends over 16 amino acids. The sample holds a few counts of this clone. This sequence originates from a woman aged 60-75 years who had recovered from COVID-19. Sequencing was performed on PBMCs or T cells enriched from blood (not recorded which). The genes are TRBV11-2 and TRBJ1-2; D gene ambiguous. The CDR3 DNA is TGTGCCAGCAGCGTACAACAGAACCCTCGGCGCTATGGCTACACCTTC. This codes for CASSVQQNPRRYGYTF.